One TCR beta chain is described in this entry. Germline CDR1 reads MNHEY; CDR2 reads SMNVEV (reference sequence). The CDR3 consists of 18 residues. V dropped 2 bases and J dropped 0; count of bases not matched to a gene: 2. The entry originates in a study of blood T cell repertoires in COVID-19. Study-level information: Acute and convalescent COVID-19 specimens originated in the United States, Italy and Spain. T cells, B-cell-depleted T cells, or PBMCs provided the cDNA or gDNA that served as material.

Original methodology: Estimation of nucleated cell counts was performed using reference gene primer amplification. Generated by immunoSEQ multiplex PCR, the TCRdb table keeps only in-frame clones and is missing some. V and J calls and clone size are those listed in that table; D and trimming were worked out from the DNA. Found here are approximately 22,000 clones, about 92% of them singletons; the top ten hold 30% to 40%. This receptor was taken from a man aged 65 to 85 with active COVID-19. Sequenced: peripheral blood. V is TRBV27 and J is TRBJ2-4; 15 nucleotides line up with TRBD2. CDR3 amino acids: CASSLGLAGGLAKNIQYF. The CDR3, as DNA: TGTGCCAGCAGTTTAGGACTAGCGGGAGGGCTAGCCAAAAACATTCAGTACTTC.